This T cell receptor (delta chain) comes out of a study of γδ T cells in repeated Plasmodium falciparum infection. TCRdb re-called the multiplex PCR reads with CATT. In the table there are 75,000 to 95,000 delta-chain clones, approximately 0.96% of which are singletons. Bulk repertoires came from Vgamma9/Vdelta2+ or Vdelta2-negative gammadelta T cells flow-sorted from PBMC. This clone appeared a few times. The antigen remains unidentified. TCRdb's protein for this DNA is that of a much larger clone and differs from the translation at residue 19, likely a read error; the protein shown is the DNA translation. Looked up from germline, CDR1 is TSWWSYY and CDR2 is QGS. The CDR3 covers 25 residues. Trimming cost V 2 bases and J 1 base, with 41 bases left between them. Findings of the study overall: Malian children's Vdelta2-negative repertoires appeared more expanded and less diverse than Australians'. Vdelta2-negative gammadelta repertoires, largely Vdelta1+, seemingly showed infection-driven waves of new clonal selection.

The sequenced sample consisted of gamma-delta T cells from blood. This sequence joins TRDV1 and TRDJ1; perhaps D is TRDD2 or TRDD3 (8 bases each). No J gene was available from TCRdb, and it was assigned here by a germline match of the DNA. This TCR derives from a pool of human donors (malaria-infected and uninfected, not separated). DNA of the CDR3: TGTGCTCTTGGGGAAGCGCCACCCCCGGCTTCCTACCCTTACTGGGGGCTGGAGTGCACCGATAAACTCATCTTT. It translates to CALGEAPPPASYPYWGLECTDKLIF.